This entry features one TCR beta chain sequence. The antigen is undetermined. Germline V gene sequence: CDR1 MGHDK, CDR2 SYGVNS. The V and J ends lost 0 bases and 4 bases respectively, with 12 bases between them. The CDR3 is made up of 15 amino acids. This sample was taken from a study of T cell responses to AZD1222 COVID-19 vaccine. Sequencing used immunoSEQ multiplex PCR; TCRdb keeps in-frame clones, though not all of them. Of 100,000 or so clones listed, approximately 92% were seen once; the top ten hold 35% to 55%. Study-wide points: Vaccine-related CD4 TCRs covered spike, predominating at 160-218 and 743-854. Donors skewed white British and female; clonal diversity was possibly underestimated.

The TCR was taken from an adult who received the AZD1222 COVID-19 vaccine. The input for sequencing was peripheral blood, taken 28 days after the second AZD1222 dose. This chain joins TRBV25-1 and TRBJ1-1; a possible D gene is TRBD1 (5 bases). The CDR3 spells CASSEYGGRSTEAFF. CDR3 nucleotides: TGTGCCAGCAGTGAATATGGGGGAAGGAGCACTGAAGCTTTCTTT.